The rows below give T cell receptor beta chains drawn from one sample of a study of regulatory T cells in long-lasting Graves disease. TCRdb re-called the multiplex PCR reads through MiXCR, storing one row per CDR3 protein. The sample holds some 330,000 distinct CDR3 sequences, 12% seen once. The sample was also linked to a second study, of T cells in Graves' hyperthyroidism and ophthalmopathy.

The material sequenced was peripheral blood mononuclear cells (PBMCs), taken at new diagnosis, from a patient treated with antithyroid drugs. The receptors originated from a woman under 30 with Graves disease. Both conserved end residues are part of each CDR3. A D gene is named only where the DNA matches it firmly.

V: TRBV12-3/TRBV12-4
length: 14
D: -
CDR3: CASSLLNLEGTQYF

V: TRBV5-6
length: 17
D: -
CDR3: CASSYQTDGLSGNTIYF

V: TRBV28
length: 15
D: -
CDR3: CASSLAGHSYNEQFF

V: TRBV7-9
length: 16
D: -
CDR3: CASSLSRGFHTDTQYF

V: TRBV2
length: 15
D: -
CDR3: CASSLAVGPRNEQFF

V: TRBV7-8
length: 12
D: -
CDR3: CASSTQLGKLFF

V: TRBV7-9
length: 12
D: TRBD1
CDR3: CASSWDRYGQFF

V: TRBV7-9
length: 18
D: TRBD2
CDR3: CASSPTWTSGGRTDTQYF

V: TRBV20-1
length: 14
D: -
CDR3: CSARDYGRNTEAFF

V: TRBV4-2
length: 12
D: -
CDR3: CASSQDAGEAFF

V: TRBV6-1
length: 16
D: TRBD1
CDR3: CASSQTGVSLNTEAFF

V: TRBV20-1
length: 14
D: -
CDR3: CSVPRGRGAYEQYF

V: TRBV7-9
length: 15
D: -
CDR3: CASSLVSRGNEKLFF

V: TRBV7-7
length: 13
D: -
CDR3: CASSFRGSGELFF

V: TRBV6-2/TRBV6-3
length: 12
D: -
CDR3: CASSSRAAEQYF

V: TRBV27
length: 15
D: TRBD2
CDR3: CASSPRLAVSMTQYF

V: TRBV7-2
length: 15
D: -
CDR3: CASSSYTRGKPGQFF

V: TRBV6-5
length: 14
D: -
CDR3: CASSYSRGEEKLFF

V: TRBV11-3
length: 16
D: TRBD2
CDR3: CASSPPGTNPTDTQYF

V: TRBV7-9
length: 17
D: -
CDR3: CASSDAGNWSSYNEQFF

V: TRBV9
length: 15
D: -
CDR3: CASSVDGLPRQPQHF

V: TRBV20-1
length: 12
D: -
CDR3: CSASRSRDPAYF

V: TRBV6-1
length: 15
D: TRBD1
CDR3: CASRARDSVNYGYTF

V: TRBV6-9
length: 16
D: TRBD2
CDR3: CASSYHLTSAYNEQFF

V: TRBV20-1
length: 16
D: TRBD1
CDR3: CSAYRRDRVAKNIQYF

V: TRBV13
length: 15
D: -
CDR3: CASRRIGSSSYEQYF

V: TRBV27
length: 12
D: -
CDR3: CASSPEAGKLFF

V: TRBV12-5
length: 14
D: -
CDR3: CASGQGPHTGELFF

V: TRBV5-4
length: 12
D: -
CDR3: CASSLVANEQFF

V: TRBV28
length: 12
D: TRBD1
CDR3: CASSYGQGMGTF

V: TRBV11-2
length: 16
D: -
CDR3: CASSSNHGAAYYGYTF

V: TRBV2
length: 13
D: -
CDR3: CASRGNLPGELFF

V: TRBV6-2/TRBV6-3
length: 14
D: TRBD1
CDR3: CASSDRAGMNEQFF

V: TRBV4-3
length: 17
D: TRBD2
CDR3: CASSLGSGTSAYNEQFF

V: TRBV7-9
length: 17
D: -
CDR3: CASSLGARQRANYGYTF

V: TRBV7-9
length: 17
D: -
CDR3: CASSLVPQTRWTGELFF

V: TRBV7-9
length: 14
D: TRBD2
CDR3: CASSPPGTRYEQFF